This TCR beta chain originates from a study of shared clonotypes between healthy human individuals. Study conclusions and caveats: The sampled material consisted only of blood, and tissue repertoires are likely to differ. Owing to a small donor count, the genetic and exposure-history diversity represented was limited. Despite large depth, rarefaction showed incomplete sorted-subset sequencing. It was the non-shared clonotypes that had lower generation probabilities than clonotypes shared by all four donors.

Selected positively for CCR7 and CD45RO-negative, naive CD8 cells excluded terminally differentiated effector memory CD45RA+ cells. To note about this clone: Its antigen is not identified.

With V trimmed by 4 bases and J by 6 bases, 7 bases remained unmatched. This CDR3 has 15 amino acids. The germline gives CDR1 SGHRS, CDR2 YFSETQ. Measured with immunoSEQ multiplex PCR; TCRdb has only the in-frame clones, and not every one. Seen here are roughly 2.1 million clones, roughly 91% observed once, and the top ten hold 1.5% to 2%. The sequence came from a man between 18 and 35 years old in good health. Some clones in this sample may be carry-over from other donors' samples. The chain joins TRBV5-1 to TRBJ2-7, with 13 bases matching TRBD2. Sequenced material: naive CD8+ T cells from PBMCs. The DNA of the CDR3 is TGCGCCAGCAGCCCTACTAGCGGGAGGGCCGTCGAGCAGTACTTC. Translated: CASSPTSGRAVEQYF.